This TCR beta chain was sequenced in a study of graft-versus-host responses after intestinal transplantation. About the research overall: After anti-thymocyte globulin induction, recipients took tacrolimus and steroids for three to four years. Findings and caveats of the study: Peak circulating GvH clone levels were associated with early post-transplant HvG declines. The presence of high graft-versus-host to host-versus-graft clonal ratios in allografts characterized patients with graft-donor T cell macrochimerism.

About this clone: Its target is unknown.

Some clones are missing from TCRdb's copy, which holds only in-frame ones; the method was immunoSEQ multiplex PCR. The table records about 97,000 clones, around nine tenths of them present only once. V lost 2 bases, J lost 5 bases, and 10 bases lay in between. The germline CDR1 and CDR2 sequences are SGHVS and FNYEAQ. This CDR3 spans 14 amino acids. The specimen comprised PBMCs, sampled roughly 410 days after intestinal transplant. This TCR was sampled from a human patient who received an intestinal transplant, so some T cells may come from the graft donor. This rearrangement joins TRBV7-6 to TRBJ1-5, with D perhaps TRBD1 (6 bases). The CDR3 region is CASSLLGGDQPQHF. DNA of the CDR3: TGTGCCAGCAGCTTACTAGGGGGTGATCAGCCCCAGCATTTT.